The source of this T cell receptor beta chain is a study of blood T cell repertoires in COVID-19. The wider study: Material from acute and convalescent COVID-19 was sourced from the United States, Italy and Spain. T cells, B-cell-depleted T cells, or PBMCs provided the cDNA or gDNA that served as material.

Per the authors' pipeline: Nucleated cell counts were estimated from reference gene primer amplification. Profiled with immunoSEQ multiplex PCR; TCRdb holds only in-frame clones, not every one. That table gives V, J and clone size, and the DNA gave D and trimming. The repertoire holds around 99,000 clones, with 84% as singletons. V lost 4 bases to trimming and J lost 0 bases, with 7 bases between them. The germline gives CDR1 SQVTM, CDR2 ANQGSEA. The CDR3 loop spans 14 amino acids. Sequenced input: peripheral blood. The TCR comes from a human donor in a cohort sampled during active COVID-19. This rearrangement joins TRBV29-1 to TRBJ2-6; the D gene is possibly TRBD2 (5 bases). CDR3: CSVAGVSGANVLTF. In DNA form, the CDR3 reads TGCAGCGTTGCCGGGGTCTCTGGGGCCAACGTCCTGACTTTC.